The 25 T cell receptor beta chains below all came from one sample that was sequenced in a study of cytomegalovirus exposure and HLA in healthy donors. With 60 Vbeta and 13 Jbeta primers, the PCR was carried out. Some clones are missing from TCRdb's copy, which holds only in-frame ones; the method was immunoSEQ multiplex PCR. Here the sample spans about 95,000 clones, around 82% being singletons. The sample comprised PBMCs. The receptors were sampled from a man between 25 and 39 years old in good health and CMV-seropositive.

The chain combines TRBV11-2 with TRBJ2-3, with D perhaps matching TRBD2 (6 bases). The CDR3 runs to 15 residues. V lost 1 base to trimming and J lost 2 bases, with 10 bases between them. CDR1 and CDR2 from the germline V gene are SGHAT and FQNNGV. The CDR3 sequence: CASSLGGLPTDTQYF. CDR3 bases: TGTGCCAGCAGCTTAGGGGGACTTCCCACAGATACGCAGTATTTT.

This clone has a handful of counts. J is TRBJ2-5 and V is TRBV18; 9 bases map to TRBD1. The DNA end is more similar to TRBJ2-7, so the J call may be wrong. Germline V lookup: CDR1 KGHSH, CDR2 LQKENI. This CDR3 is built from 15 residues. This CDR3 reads CASSPDRGPGYEQYF. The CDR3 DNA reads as TGTGCCAGCTCACCGGACAGGGGTCCGGGCTACGAGCAGTACTTC.

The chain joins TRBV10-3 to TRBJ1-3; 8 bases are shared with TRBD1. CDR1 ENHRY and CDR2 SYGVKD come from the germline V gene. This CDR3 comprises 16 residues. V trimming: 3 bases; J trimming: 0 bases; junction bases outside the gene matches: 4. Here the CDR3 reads CAISDRGQGSGNTIYF. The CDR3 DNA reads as TGTGCCATCAGTGATCGTGGACAGGGCTCTGGAAACACCATATATTTT.

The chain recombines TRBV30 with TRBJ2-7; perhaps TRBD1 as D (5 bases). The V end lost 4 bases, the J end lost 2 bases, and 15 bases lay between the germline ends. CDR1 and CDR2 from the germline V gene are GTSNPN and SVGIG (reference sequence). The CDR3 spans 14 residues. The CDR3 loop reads CAWTVRTSTYEQYF. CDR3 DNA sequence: TGTGCCTGGACGGTCCGGACATCCACCTACGAGCAGTACTTC.

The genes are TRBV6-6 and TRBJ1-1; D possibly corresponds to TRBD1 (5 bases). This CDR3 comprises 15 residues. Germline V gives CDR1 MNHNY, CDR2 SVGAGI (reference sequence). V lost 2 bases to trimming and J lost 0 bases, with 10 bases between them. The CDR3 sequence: CASSYRGTMNTEAFF. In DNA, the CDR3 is TGTGCCAGCAGTTACCGGGGGACTATGAACACTGAAGCTTTCTTT.

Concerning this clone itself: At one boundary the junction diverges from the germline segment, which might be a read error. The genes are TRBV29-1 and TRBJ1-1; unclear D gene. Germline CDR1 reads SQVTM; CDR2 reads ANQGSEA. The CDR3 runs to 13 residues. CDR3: CSVLGGSGTEAFF. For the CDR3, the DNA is TGCAGCGTGTTGGGAGGATCGGGCACTGAGGCTTTCTTT.

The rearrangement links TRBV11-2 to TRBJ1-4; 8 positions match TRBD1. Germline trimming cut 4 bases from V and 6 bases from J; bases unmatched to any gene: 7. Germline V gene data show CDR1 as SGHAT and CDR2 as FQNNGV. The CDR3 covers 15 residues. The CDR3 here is CASSYPRGRDEKLFF. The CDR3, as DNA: TGTGCCAGCAGCTACCCCAGGGGGCGAGATGAAAAACTGTTTTTT.

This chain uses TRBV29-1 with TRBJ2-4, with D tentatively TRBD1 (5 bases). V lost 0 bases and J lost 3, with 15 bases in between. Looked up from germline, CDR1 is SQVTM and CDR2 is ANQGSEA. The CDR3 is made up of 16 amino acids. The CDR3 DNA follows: TGCAGCGTTGAAGATCCCGAAGCCAGGGTCAAAAACATTCAGTACTTC. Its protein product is CSVEDPEARVKNIQYF. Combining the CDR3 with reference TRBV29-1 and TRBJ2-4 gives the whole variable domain SAVISQKPSRDICQRGTSLTIQCQVDSQVTMMFWYRQQPGQSLTLIATANQGSEATYESGFVIDKFPISRPNLTFSTLTVSNMSPEDSSIYLCSVEDPEARVKNIQYFGAGTRLSVL.

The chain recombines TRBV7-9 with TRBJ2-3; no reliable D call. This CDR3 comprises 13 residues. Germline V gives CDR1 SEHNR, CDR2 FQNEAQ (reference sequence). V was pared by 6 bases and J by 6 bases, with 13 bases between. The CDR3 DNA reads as TGTGCCAGCAGAAAAGGTAGCTCTGATACGCAGTATTTT. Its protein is CASRKGSSDTQYF.

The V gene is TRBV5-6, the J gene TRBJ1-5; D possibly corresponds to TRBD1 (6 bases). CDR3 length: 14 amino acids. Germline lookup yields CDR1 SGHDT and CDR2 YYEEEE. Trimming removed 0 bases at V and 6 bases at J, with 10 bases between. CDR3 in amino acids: CASSLAGVGQPQHF. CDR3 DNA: TGTGCCAGCAGCTTGGCAGGGGTGGGTCAGCCCCAGCATTTT.

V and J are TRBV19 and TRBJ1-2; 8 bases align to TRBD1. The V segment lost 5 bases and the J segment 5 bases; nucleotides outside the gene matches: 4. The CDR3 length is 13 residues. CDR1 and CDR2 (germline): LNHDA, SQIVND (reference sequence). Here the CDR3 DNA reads TGTGCCAGTAGTGACAGGGGTCTTTATGGCTACACCTTC. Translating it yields CASSDRGLYGYTF. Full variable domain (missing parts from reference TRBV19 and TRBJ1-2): DGGITQSPKYLFRKEGQNVTLSCEQNLNHDAMYWYRQDPGQGLRLIYYSQIVNDFQKGDIAEGYSVSREKKESFPLTVTSAQKNPTAFYLCASSDRGLYGYTFGSGTRLTVV.

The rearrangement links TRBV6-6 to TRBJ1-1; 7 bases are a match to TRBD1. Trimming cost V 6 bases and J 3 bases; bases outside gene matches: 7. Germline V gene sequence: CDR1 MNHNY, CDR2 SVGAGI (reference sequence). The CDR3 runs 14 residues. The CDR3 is CASSPDRAYTEAFF. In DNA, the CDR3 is TGTGCCAGCAGCCCCGACAGGGCGTACACTGAAGCTTTCTTT.

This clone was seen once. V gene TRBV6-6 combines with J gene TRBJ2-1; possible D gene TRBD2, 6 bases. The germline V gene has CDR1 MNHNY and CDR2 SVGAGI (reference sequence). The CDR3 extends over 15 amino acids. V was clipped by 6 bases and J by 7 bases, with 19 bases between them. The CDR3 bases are TGTGCCAGCAGCCTCGGTGGAGGGCCGAAAAATGAGCAGTTCTTC. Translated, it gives CASSLGGGPKNEQFF.

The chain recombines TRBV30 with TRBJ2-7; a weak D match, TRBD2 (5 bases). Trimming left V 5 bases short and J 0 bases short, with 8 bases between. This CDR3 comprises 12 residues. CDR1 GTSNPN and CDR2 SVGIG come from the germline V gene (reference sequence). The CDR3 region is CAWQRSSYEQYF. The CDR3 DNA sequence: TGTGCCTGGCAGCGGAGCTCCTACGAGCAGTACTTC. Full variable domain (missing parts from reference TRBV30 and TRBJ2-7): SQTIHQWPATLVQPVGSPLSLECTVEGTSNPNLYWYRQAAGRGLQLLFYSVGIGQISSEVPQNLSASRPQDRQFILSSKKLLLSDSGFYLCAWQRSSYEQYFGPGTRLTVT.

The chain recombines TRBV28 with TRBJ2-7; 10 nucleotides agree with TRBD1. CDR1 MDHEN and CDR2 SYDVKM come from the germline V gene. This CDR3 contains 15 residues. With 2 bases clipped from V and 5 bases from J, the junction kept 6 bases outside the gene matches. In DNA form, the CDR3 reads TGTGCCAGCAGTTTACCCGGGACAGGGGATGACGAGCAGTACTTC. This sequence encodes CASSLPGTGDDEQYF. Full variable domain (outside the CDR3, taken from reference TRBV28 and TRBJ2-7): DVKVTQSSRYLVKRTGEKVFLECVQDMDHENMFWYRQDPGLGLRLIYFSYDVKMKEKGDIPEGYSVSREKKERFSLILESASTNQTSMYLCASSLPGTGDDEQYFGPGTRLTVT.

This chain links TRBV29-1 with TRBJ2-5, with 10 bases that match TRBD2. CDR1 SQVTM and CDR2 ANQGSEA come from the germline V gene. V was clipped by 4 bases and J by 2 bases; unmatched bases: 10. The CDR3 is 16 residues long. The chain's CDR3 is CSVAHRASGRQETQYF. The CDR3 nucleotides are TGCAGCGTTGCGCATCGAGCTAGCGGGAGACAAGAGACCCAGTACTTC.

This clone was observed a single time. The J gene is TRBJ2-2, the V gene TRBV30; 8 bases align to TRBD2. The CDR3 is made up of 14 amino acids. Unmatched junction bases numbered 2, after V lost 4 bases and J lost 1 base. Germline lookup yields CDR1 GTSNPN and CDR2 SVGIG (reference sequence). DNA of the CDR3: TGTGCCTGGAATGCGGGAGGGAACACCGGGGAGCTGTTTTTT. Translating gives CAWNAGGNTGELFF.

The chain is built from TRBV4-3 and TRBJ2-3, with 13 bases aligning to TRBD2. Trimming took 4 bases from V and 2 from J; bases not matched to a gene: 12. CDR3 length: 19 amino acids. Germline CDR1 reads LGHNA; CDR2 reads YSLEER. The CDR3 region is CASSPSGLAGQSHTDTQYF. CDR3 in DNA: TGCGCCAGCAGCCCATCGGGACTAGCGGGGCAAAGTCACACAGATACGCAGTATTTT.

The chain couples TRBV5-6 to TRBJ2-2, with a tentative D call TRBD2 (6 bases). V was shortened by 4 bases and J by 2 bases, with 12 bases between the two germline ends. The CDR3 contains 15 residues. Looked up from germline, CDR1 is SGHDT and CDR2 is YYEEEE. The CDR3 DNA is TGTGCCAGCAGCCAACGGGGGTTTAACACCGGGGAGCTGTTTTTT. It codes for CASSQRGFNTGELFF.

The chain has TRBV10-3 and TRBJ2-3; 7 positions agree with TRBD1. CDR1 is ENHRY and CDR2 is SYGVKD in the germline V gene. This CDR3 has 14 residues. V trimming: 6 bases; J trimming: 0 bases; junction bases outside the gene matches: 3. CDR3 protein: CAIRGQVSTDTQYF. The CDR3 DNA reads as TGTGCCATCAGAGGACAGGTTAGCACAGATACGCAGTATTTT.

The CDR3 nucleotides read TGTGCCAGCAGTACCGCCAGGGTGGGGAACAATGAGCAGTTCTTC. Residues: CASSTARVGNNEQFF. The chain recombines TRBV27 with TRBJ2-1, with D possibly matching TRBD1 (5 bases). Trimming cost V 5 bases and J 5 bases, with 16 bases left between them. Germline CDR1 reads MNHEY; CDR2 reads SMNVEV (reference sequence). The CDR3 is 15 amino acids.

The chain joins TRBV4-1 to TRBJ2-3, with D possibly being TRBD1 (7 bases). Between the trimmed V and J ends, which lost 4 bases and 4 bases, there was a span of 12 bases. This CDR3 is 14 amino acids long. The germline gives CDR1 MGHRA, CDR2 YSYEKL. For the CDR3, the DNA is TGCGCCAGCAGCCGCGGGACAGACCCAGATACGCAGTATTTT. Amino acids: CASSRGTDPDTQYF.

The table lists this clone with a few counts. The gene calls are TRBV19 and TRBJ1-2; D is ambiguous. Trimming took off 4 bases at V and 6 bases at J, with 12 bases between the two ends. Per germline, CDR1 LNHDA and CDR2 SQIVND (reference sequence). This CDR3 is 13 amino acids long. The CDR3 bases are TGTGCCAGTAGTACGGCCCGGGATAATGGCTACACCTTC. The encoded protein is CASSTARDNGYTF.

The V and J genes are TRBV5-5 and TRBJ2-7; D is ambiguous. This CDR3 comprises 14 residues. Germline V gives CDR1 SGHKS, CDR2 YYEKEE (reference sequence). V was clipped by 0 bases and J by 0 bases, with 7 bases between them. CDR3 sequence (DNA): TGTGCCAGCAGCTTGGGGCACTACTCCTACGAGCAGTACTTC. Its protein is CASSLGHYSYEQYF.

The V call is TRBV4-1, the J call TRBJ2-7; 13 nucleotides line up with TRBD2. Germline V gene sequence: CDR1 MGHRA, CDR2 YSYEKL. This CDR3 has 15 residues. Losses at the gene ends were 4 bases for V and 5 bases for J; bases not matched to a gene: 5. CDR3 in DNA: TGCGCCAGCAGCCTCTCTGGGACTAGCGGGAACGAGCAGTACTTC. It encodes CASSLSGTSGNEQYF.